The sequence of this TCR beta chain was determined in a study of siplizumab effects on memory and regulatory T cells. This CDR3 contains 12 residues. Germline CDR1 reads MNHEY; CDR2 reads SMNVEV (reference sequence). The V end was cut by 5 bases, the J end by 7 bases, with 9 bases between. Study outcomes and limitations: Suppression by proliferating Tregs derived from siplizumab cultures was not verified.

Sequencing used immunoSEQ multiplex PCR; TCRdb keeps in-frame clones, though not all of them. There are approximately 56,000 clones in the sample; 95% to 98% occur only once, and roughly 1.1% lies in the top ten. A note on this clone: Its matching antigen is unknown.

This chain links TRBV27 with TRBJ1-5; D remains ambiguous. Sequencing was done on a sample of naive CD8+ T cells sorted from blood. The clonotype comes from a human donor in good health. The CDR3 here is CASSPPNQPQHF. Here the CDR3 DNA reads TGTGCCAGCAGTCCCCCGAACCAGCCCCAGCATTTT.